The 30 T cell receptor beta chains listed next were all sequenced from one sample in a study of PD-L1 blockade in urothelial cancer. As for time point: pretreatment peripheral blood. Only in-frame clones appear in the TCRdb table, and some are missing; sequencing was by immunoSEQ multiplex PCR. The sample has fewer than 95,000 clones; 84% are singletons. Sample: PBMCs, taken around atezolizumab (anti-PD-L1) treatment. These receptors all stem from a man aged 55 to 70 with urothelial cancer.

V is TRBV7-6 and J is TRBJ2-3; D might be TRBD2 (6 bases). Trimming took off 5 bases at V and 0 bases at J, with 18 bases between the two ends. The CDR3 covers 17 residues. Per the germline V gene, CDR1 is SGHVS and CDR2 is FNYEAQ. CDR3 sequence: CASSPGSASASTDTQYF. Here the CDR3 DNA reads TGTGCCAGCAGCCCCGGAAGTGCTAGCGCTAGCACAGATACGCAGTATTTT. The variable domain in full, with the rest retrieved from reference TRBV7-6 and TRBJ2-3, is GAGVSQSPRYKVTKRGQDVALRCDPISGHVSLYWYRQALGQGPEFLTYFNYEAQQDKSGLPNDRFSAERPEGSISTLTIQRTEQRDSAMYRCASSPGSASASTDTQYFGPGTRLTVL.

The chain employs TRBV4-3 and TRBJ2-7, with D possibly being TRBD1 (5 bases). CDR3 length: 15 residues. Germline CDR1 and CDR2: LGHNA and YSLEER. The V gene lost 0 bases and the J gene lost 2 bases, with 11 bases spanning the gap. The CDR3 DNA reads TGCGCCAGCAGCCAAGATCCCCAGGGTGCCTACGAGCAGTACTTC. This translates into CASSQDPQGAYEQYF.

The chain is built from TRBV6-1 and TRBJ1-5; D is unresolved. Germline CDR1 reads MNHNS; CDR2 reads SASEGT. The CDR3 sequence is 15 residues long. V gave up 3 bases and J gave up 6 bases, with 15 bases separating them. CDR3 bases: TGTGCCAGCAGTGATTCCACGGCGAGGTTTCAGCCCCAGCATTTT. This encodes CASSDSTARFQPQHF.

J is TRBJ1-1 and V is TRBV6-5; D remains ambiguous. CDR1 MNHEY and CDR2 SVGAGI come from the germline V gene. V lost 0 bases and J lost 1, with 9 bases in between. CDR3 length equals 15 residues. The CDR3 sequence is CASSYSRVKNTEAFF. CDR3 nucleotides: TGTGCCAGCAGTTACTCGAGGGTAAAGAACACTGAAGCTTTCTTT.

This clone has more than one count but fewer than ten. The J gene is TRBJ2-7, the V gene TRBV30, with 10 bases aligning to TRBD1. This CDR3 is 15 amino acids long. CDR1 and CDR2 from the germline V gene are GTSNPN and SVGIG (reference sequence). The V gene end was trimmed by 3 bases and the J gene end by 1 base; junction bases not matched to a gene: 6. The DNA for the CDR3 is TGTGCCTGGAGCGGGGGACAGGGGTTGTCCTACGAGCAGTACTTC. Protein: CAWSGGQGLSYEQYF.

The V gene is TRBV28, the J gene TRBJ2-2; TRBD1 matches at 7 bases. The germline gives CDR1 MDHEN, CDR2 SYDVKM. The CDR3 has 14 residues. Trimming at V came to 8 bases and at J to 4 bases, leaving 7 bases not matched to a gene. The CDR3 spells CASDRQGGTGELFF. As DNA, the CDR3 is TGTGCCAGCGATCGACAGGGTGGCACCGGGGAGCTGTTTTTT.

The chain recombines TRBV19 with TRBJ2-3; tentative D call: TRBD1 (6 bases). V was cut by 8 bases and J by 0 bases, with 12 bases left in between. CDR1 and CDR2 (germline): LNHDA, SQIVND (reference sequence). The CDR3 extends over 14 amino acids. The CDR3 coding sequence is TGTGCCAGTGCGGACAGCTTTAGCACAGATACGCAGTATTTT. Its translation is CASADSFSTDTQYF.

The rearrangement uses TRBV7-3 and TRBJ2-1; TRBD2 matches at 12 bases. Germline loops: CDR1 SGHTA, CDR2 FQGTGA. The CDR3 has 14 amino acids. V dropped 5 bases and J dropped 7; count of bases not matched to a gene: 3. CDR3 nucleotide sequence: TGTGCCAGCAGCCTAGCGGGGGGGCAGAATGAGCAGTTCTTC. Encoded protein: CASSLAGGQNEQFF.

This rearrangement joins TRBV7-2 to TRBJ2-3; tentatively, D is TRBD2 (6 bases). V was cut by 3 bases and J by 0 bases, with 10 bases left in between. CDR3 size: 15 residues. Germline V CDR1 and CDR2: SGHTA, FQGNSA. CDR3 bases: TGTGCCAGCAGCTTGGGACTCCTAAGCACAGATACGCAGTATTTT. Residues: CASSLGLLSTDTQYF.

The CDR3: CASTSRGGNEKLFF. CDR3 in DNA: TGTGCCAGCACTAGCAGGGGTGGAAATGAAAAACTGTTTTTT. This chain connects TRBV2 to TRBJ1-4; tentative D call: TRBD1 (6 bases). Germline CDR1 SNHLY, CDR2 FYNNEI. The V end lost 7 bases, the J end lost 5 bases, and 14 bases lay between the germline ends. The CDR3 runs to 14 residues.

This chain links TRBV12-5 with TRBJ2-1; tentatively, D is TRBD1 (5 bases). Per the germline V gene, CDR1 is LGHNT and CDR2 is FRNRAP. The V end lost 1 base, the J end lost 0 bases, and 13 bases lay between the germline ends. The CDR3 spans 17 residues. CDR3 loop: CASGLARQISSYNEQFF. The CDR3 DNA reads as TGTGCTAGTGGTTTGGCCAGACAGATCAGCTCCTACAATGAGCAGTTCTTC.

This clone was observed once. This chain links TRBV19 with TRBJ2-5; the match to TRBD2 covers 8 bases. The length of the CDR3 is 16 residues. From germline, CDR1 is LNHDA and CDR2 SQIVND (reference sequence). V lost 10 bases to trimming and J lost 4 bases; unmatched junction nucleotides: 17. The CDR3 region is CATTNQGLAGGETQYF. The CDR3 nucleotides are TGTGCCACTACGAACCAGGGGCTAGCGGGCGGAGAGACCCAGTACTTC.

The chain carries TRBV4-1 and TRBJ2-2; 7 bases are a match to TRBD2. Germline values: CDR1 MGHRA, CDR2 YSYEKL. J was trimmed by 6 bases and V by 7 bases; bases with no gene match: 11. This CDR3 is built from 15 residues. For the CDR3, the DNA is TGCGCCAGCACCCTTCGGGCGGGAGTGTCCGGGGAGCTGTTTTTT. It translates to CASTLRAGVSGELFF.

The chain has TRBV30 and TRBJ2-1; 9 bases map to TRBD1. Unmatched junction bases numbered 1, after V lost 1 base and J lost 0 bases. The CDR3 length is 15 residues. CDR1 and CDR2 from the germline V gene are GTSNPN and SVGIG (reference sequence). This chain's CDR3 is CAWSAGQGSYNEQFF. The CDR3 DNA follows: TGTGCCTGGAGTGCGGGACAGGGCTCCTACAATGAGCAGTTCTTC.

V is TRBV6-6 and J is TRBJ1-5, with D possibly TRBD1 on 6 matching bases. CDR3 length equals 15 residues. CDR1 and CDR2 (germline): MNHNY, SVGAGI (reference sequence). V was clipped by 4 bases and J by 2 bases, with 12 bases between them. CDR3 amino acids: CASSLTGRGNQPQHF. CDR3 in DNA: TGTGCCAGCAGTTTGACAGGTCGAGGCAATCAGCCCCAGCATTTT.

V is TRBV5-4 and J is TRBJ2-7; 7 positions agree with TRBD1. Germline values: CDR1 SGHNT, CDR2 YYREEE (reference sequence). The CDR3 has 16 residues. Trimming took 3 bases from V and 1 from J; bases not matched to a gene: 10. The CDR3 DNA reads as TGTGCCAGCAGCTCGATCGGGACAGCACTATCCTACGAGCAGTACTTC. Encoded protein: CASSSIGTALSYEQYF.

V is TRBV6-6 and J is TRBJ2-7; TRBD1 is a possible D gene (5 bases). Per germline, CDR1 MNHNY and CDR2 SVGAGI (reference sequence). Trimming left V 6 bases short and J 0 bases short, with 9 bases between. The CDR3 extends over 13 amino acids. CDR3 DNA: TGTGCCAGCAGGACAGCCTACTCCTACGAGCAGTACTTC. Translated: CASRTAYSYEQYF.

The chain carries TRBV6-1 and TRBJ1-4; D gene uncertain. V was shortened by 2 bases and J by 8 bases, with 15 bases between the two germline ends. CDR3 size: 15 residues. Germline values: CDR1 MNHNS, CDR2 SASEGT. The CDR3 bases are TGTGCCAGCAGTGAATCAAGTTCCAGGTTGGAAAAACTGTTTTTT. Protein sequence: CASSESSSRLEKLFF.

The CDR3 DNA sequence: TGTGCCAGCAGCAGGGTCTATGGCTACACCTTC. Protein product: CASSRVYGYTF. The rearrangement uses TRBV28 and TRBJ1-2, with D tentatively TRBD1 (5 bases). CDR3 length equals 11 residues. Germline V CDR1 and CDR2: MDHEN, SYDVKM. The germline V and J ends were trimmed by 6 bases and 4 bases, with 6 bases remaining between them.

The chain carries TRBV27 and TRBJ2-1; 8 nucleotides line up with TRBD1. V lost 4 bases to trimming and J lost 5 bases; unmatched junction nucleotides: 13. There are 17 residues in the CDR3. The germline gives CDR1 MNHEY, CDR2 SMNVEV (reference sequence). The CDR3 loop reads CASSSEPLRTGHNEQFF. The CDR3 DNA sequence: TGTGCCAGCAGTTCCGAACCCTTACGGACAGGGCACAATGAGCAGTTCTTC.

V is TRBV7-9 and J is TRBJ2-7; 7 bases fit TRBD1. V lost 1 base and J lost 2; bases outside the gene matches: 8. The CDR3 runs to 16 residues. Germline-derived CDR1 and CDR2 are SEHNR and FQNEAQ (reference sequence). The CDR3 loop is CASSLVLTGSTYEQYF. The CDR3 DNA is TGTGCCAGCAGCTTAGTGCTGACAGGGAGTACCTACGAGCAGTACTTC.

This rearrangement joins TRBV5-6 to TRBJ1-2; unclear D gene. Germline lookup yields CDR1 SGHDT and CDR2 YYEEEE. This CDR3 contains 15 residues. Trimming stripped 1 base from V and 7 bases from J, with 17 bases between. The CDR3 region is CASSLSGGRLGGYTF. The CDR3 DNA reads TGTGCCAGCAGCTTGTCAGGAGGGAGGTTGGGTGGCTACACCTTC.

V is TRBV11-2 and J is TRBJ2-7; weak D call: TRBD1 (6 bases). The V end lost 4 bases, the J end lost 4 bases, and 17 bases lay between the germline ends. The CDR3 spans 15 residues. Germline V CDR1 and CDR2: SGHAT, FQNNGV. CDR3 bases: TGTGCCAGCAGCTGGACAACAGGGTTTAGTTACGAGCAGTACTTC. Translating it yields CASSWTTGFSYEQYF. Combining the CDR3 with reference TRBV11-2 and TRBJ2-7 gives the whole variable domain EAGVAQSPRYKIIEKRQSVAFWCNPISGHATLYWYQQILGQGPKLLIQFQNNGVVDDSQLPKDRFSAERLKGVDSTLKIQPAKLEDSAVYLCASSWTTGFSYEQYFGPGTRLTVT.

The chain couples TRBV18 to TRBJ2-1; 8 bases match TRBD1. There are 15 residues in the CDR3. In germline, CDR1 is KGHSH, CDR2 LQKENI. The V segment lost 4 bases and the J segment 8 bases; nucleotides outside the gene matches: 10. The CDR3 here is CASSLPGGVGDEQFF. DNA for the CDR3: TGTGCCAGCTCACTACCAGGGGGCGTGGGGGATGAGCAGTTCTTC.

V is TRBV28 and J is TRBJ1-2; 10 positions agree with TRBD1. The germline CDR1 and CDR2 sequences are MDHEN and SYDVKM. CDR3 size: 14 residues. V was pared by 5 bases and J by 8 bases, with 8 bases of the junction left unmatched. The chain's CDR3 is CASSPQTGGGGYTF. As DNA, the CDR3 is TGTGCCAGCAGTCCCCAGACAGGGGGCGGAGGCTACACCTTC.

The V and J genes are TRBV27 and TRBJ2-2, with TRBD1 matching over 8 bases. V lost 3 bases to trimming and J lost 7 bases; unmatched junction nucleotides: 7. From germline, CDR1 is MNHEY and CDR2 SMNVEV (reference sequence). This CDR3 has 15 residues. This chain's CDR3 is CASSLSGQGIGELFF. CDR3 sequence (DNA): TGTGCCAGCAGTTTGTCCGGACAGGGAATCGGGGAGCTGTTTTTT.

This chain uses TRBV19 with TRBJ1-4; TRBD1 matches 8 bases. The V segment lost 5 bases and the J segment 1 base; nucleotides outside the gene matches: 6. Germline lookup yields CDR1 LNHDA and CDR2 SQIVND (reference sequence). This CDR3 is 16 amino acids long. CDR3 sequence (DNA): TGTGCCAGTAGTGCAGGGGGCAGCGGAACTAATGAAAAACTGTTTTTT. Its translation is CASSAGGSGTNEKLFF.

The V and J genes are TRBV18 and TRBJ2-2; D not resolved. The CDR3 is 15 residues long. Germline CDR1 reads KGHSH; CDR2 reads LQKENI. Trimming took 4 bases from V and 2 from J, leaving 11 bases between them. CDR3 loop: CASSREAPNTGELFF. In nucleotides, the CDR3 is TGTGCCAGCTCACGCGAGGCCCCCAACACCGGGGAGCTGTTTTTT.

The chain joins TRBV7-6 to TRBJ2-3; 9 nucleotides match TRBD2. CDR1 SGHVS and CDR2 FNYEAQ come from the germline V gene. Unmatched junction bases numbered 3, after V lost 4 bases and J lost 1 base. The CDR3 totals 15 residues. The DNA of the CDR3 is TGTGCCAGCAGCTCCTTAGCGGGGGGCACAGATACGCAGTATTTT. This translates into CASSSLAGGTDTQYF.

This chain uses TRBV29-1 with TRBJ1-1; D unresolved. The germline V gene encodes CDR1 SQVTM and CDR2 ANQGSEA. This CDR3 is 13 amino acids long. Trimming left V 0 bases short and J 8 bases short, with 13 bases between. The CDR3 DNA sequence: TGCAGCGTTGAAGACCTGTTTACGGGAGAAGCTTTCTTT. Its protein is CSVEDLFTGEAFF. The whole variable domain, remainder taken from reference TRBV29-1 and TRBJ1-1, is SAVISQKPSRDICQRGTSLTIQCQVDSQVTMMFWYRQQPGQSLTLIATANQGSEATYESGFVIDKFPISRPNLTFSTLTVSNMSPEDSSIYLCSVEDLFTGEAFFGQGTRLTVV.